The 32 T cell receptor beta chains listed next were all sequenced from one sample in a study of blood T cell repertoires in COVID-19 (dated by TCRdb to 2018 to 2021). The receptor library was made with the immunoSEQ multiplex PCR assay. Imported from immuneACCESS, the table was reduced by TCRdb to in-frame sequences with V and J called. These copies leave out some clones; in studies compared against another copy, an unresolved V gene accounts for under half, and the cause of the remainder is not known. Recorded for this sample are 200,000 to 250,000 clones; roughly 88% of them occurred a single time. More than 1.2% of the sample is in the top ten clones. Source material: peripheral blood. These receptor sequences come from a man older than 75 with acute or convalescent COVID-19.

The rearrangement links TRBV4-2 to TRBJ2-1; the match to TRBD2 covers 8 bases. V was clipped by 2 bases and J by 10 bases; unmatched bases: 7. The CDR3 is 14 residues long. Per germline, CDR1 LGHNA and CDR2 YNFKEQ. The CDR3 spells CASSQSTSGWEQFF. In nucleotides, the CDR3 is TGTGCCAGCAGCCAAAGCACTAGCGGATGGGAGCAGTTCTTC.

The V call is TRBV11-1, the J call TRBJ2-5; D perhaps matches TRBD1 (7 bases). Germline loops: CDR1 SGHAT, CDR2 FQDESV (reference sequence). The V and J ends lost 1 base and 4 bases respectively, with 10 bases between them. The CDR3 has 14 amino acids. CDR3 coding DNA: TGTGCCAGCAGCTTAGACAGGGGAGGAGAGACCCAGTACTTC. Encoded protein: CASSLDRGGETQYF. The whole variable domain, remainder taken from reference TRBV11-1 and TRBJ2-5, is EAEVAQSPRYKITEKSQAVAFWCDPISGHATLYWYRQILGQGPELLVQFQDESVVDDSQLPKDRFSAERLKGVDSTLKIQPAELGDSAMYLCASSLDRGGETQYFGPGTRLLVL.

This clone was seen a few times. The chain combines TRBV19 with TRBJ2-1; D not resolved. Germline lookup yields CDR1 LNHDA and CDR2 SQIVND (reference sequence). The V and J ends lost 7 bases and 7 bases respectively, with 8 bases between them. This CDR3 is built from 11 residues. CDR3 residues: CASTLSNEQFF. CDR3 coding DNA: TGTGCCAGTACCCTAAGTAATGAGCAGTTCTTC.

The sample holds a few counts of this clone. DNA for the CDR3: TGTGCCAGCAGCTTAGGCTCTCCTTCCTGGAGAAGTGGCTACACCTTC. Translating gives CASSLGSPSWRSGYTF. This chain connects TRBV7-2 to TRBJ1-2; no clear D. Germline assignment: CDR1 SGHTA and CDR2 FQGNSA. Trimming removed 1 base at V and 7 bases at J, with 19 bases between. The length of the CDR3 is 16 residues.

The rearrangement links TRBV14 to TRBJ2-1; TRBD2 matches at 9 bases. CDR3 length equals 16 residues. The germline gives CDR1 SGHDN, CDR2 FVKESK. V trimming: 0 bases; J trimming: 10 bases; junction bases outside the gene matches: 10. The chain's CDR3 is CASSQDMLAGAREQFF. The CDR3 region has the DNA TGTGCCAGCAGCCAAGATATGTTAGCGGGAGCTAGAGAGCAGTTCTTC.

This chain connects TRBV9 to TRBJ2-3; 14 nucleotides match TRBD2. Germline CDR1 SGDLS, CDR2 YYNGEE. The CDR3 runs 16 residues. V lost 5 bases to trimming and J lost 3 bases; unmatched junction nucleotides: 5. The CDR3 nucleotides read TGTGCCAGCAGTGTGACTAGCGGGGGGGCAACAGATACGCAGTATTTT. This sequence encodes CASSVTSGGATDTQYF.

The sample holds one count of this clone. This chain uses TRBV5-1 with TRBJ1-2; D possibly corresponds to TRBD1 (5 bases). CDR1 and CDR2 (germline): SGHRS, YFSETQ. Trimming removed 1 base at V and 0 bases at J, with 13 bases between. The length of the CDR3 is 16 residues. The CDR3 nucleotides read TGCGCCAGCAGCTTGAATGCTGGGGCTGCTAACTATGGCTACACCTTC. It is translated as CASSLNAGAANYGYTF.

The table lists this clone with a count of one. This chain's CDR3 is CASSASSGRGVSYEQYF. Here the CDR3 DNA reads TGTGCCAGCAGCGCATCCTCCGGCAGGGGAGTTTCCTACGAGCAGTACTTC. The V call is TRBV9, the J call TRBJ2-7; tentatively, D is TRBD1 (6 bases). The CDR3 spans 17 residues. V lost 3 bases to trimming and J lost 1 base, with 20 bases between them. Germline assignment: CDR1 SGDLS and CDR2 YYNGEE.

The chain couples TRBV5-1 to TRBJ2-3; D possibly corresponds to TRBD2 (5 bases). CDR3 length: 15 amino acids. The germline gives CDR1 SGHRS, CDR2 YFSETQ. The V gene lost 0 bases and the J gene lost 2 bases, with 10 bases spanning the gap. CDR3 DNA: TGCGCCAGCAGCTTGGACGGGGAAAACACAGATACGCAGTATTTT. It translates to CASSLDGENTDTQYF.

In DNA, the CDR3 is TGTGCCAGCAGTCAAGGACTAGCGGGAGGGCAAGAGACCCAGTACTTC. It specifies CASSQGLAGGQETQYF. This chain joins TRBV6-6 and TRBJ2-5, with TRBD2 matching over 15 bases. This CDR3 contains 16 residues. The trim removed 5 bases at V and 2 bases at J, leaving 3 bases unmatched. Per the germline V gene, CDR1 is MNHNY and CDR2 is SVGAGI (reference sequence).

The CDR3 DNA is TGTGCCAGCAGCCTTCCCCTAGCGGGGGCCTACAATGAGCAGTTCTTC. As protein: CASSLPLAGAYNEQFF. The chain combines TRBV5-4 with TRBJ2-1; 10 positions agree with TRBD2. This CDR3 is built from 16 residues. V shed 4 bases and J 2 bases; nucleotides not matched to a gene: 6. Germline V gene data show CDR1 as SGHNT and CDR2 as YYREEE (reference sequence).

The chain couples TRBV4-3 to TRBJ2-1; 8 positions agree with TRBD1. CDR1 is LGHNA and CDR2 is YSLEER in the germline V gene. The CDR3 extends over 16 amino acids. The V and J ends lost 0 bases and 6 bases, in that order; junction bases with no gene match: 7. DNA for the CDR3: TGCGCCAGCAGCCAAGATATAGGACAGGGAGTCAATGAGCAGTTCTTC. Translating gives CASSQDIGQGVNEQFF.

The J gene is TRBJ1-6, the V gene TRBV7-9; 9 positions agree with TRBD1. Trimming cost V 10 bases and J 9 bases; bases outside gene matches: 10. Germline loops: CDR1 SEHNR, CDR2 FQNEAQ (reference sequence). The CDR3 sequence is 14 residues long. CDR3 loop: CAINPGQGRSPLHF. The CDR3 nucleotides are TGTGCCATCAACCCGGGACAGGGACGTTCACCCCTCCACTTT. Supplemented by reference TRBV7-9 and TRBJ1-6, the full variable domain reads DTGVSQNPRHKITKRGQNVTFRCDPISEHNRLYWYRQTLGQGPEFLTYFQNEAQLEKSRLLSDRFSAERPKGSFSTLEIQRTEQGDSAMYLCAINPGQGRSPLHFGNGTRLTVT.

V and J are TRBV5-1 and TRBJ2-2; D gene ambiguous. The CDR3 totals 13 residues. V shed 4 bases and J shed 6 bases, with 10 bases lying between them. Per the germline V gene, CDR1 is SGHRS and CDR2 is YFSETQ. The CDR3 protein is CASSQERAGELFF. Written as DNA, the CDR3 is TGCGCCAGCAGCCAGGAAAGAGCCGGGGAGCTGTTTTTT.

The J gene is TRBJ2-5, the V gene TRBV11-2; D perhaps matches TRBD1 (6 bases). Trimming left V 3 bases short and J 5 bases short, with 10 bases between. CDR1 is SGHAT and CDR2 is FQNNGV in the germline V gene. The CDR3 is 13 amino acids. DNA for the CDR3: TGTGCCAGCAGCTTTGGGGGCTTGGAGACCCAGTACTTC. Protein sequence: CASSFGGLETQYF.

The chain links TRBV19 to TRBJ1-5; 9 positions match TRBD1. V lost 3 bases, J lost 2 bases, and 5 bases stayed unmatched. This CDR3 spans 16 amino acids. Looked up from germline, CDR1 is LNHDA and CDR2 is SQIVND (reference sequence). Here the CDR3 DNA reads TGTGCCAGTAGTATGACGGACAGGGGAGGCAATCAGCCCCAGCATTTT. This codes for CASSMTDRGGNQPQHF.

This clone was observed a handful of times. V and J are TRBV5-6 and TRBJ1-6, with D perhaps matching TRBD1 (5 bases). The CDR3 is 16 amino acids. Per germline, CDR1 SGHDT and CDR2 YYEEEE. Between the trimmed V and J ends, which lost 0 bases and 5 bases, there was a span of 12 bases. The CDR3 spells CASSLAGGPNNSPLHF. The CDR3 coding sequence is TGTGCCAGCAGCTTGGCGGGGGGACCGAATAATTCACCCCTCCACTTT.

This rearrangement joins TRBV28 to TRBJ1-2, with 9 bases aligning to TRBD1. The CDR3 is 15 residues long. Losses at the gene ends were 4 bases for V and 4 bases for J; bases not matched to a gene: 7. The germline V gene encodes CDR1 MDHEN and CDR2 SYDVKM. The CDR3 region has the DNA TGTGCCAGCAGTTCCTCCGGGACAGGGTCCTATGGCTACACCTTC. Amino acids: CASSSSGTGSYGYTF.

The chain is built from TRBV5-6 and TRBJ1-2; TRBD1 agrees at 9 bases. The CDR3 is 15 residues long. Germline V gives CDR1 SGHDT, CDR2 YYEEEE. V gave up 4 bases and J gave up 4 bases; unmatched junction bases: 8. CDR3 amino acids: CASSVTGGGFYGYTF. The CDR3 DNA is TGTGCCAGCAGCGTAACAGGGGGCGGGTTCTATGGCTACACCTTC. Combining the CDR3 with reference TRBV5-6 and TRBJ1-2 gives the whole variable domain DAGVTQSPTHLIKTRGQQVTLRCSPKSGHDTVSWYQQALGQGPQFIFQYYEEEERQRGNFPDRFSGHQFPNYSSELNVNALLLGDSALYLCASSVTGGGFYGYTFGSGTRLTVV.

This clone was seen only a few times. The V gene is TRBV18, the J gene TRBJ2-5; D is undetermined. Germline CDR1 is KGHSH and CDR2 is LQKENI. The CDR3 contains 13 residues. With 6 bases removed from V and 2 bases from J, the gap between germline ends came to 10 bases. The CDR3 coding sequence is TGTGCCAGCTCCCCCAGGCAGCAAGAGACCCAGTACTTC. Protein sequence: CASSPRQQETQYF. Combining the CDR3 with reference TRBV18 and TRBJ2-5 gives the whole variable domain NAGVMQNPRHLVRRRGQEARLRCSPMKGHSHVYWYRQLPEEGLKFMVYLQKENIIDESGMPKERFSAEFPKEGPSILRIQQVVRGDSAAYFCASSPRQQETQYFGPGTRLLVL.

Here the CDR3 DNA reads TGCAGCGTTGGGGGGGGATCAAGGTACGAGCAGTACTTC. This encodes CSVGGGSRYEQYF. The chain uses TRBV29-1 and TRBJ2-7, with TRBD2 matching over 7 bases. CDR1 and CDR2 (germline): SQVTM, ANQGSEA. Trimming cost V 4 bases and J 4 bases; bases outside gene matches: 7. The CDR3 totals 13 residues.

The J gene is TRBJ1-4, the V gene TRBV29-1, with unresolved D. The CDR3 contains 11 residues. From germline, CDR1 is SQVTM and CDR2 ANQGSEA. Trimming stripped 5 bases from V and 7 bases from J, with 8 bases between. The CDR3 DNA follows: TGCAGCGTTAAGGCGGGTGAAAAACTGTTTTTT. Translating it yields CSVKAGEKLFF.

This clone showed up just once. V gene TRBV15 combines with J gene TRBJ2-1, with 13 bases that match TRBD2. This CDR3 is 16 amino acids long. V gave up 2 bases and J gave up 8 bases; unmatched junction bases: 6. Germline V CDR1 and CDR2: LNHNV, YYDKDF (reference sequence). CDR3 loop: CATSRLGTSGGDEQFF. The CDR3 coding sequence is TGTGCCACCAGCAGATTAGGAACTAGCGGGGGGGATGAGCAGTTCTTC.

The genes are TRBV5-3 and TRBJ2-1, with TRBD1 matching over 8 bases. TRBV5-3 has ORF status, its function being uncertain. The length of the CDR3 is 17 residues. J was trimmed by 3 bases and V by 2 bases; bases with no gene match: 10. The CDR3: CARSLWIRDRSYNEQFF. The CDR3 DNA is TGTGCCAGAAGCTTATGGATTAGGGACAGGAGCTACAATGAGCAGTTCTTC.

The DNA for the CDR3 is TGTGCCAGCAGTACTCCGGGACAGGGCTTGTACGAGCAGTACTTC. Protein product: CASSTPGQGLYEQYF. This rearrangement joins TRBV2 to TRBJ2-7; 9 bases are shared with TRBD1. Trimming removed 5 bases from V and 4 bases from J; junction bases left unmatched: 9. The CDR3 has 15 amino acids. From germline, CDR1 is SNHLY and CDR2 FYNNEI.

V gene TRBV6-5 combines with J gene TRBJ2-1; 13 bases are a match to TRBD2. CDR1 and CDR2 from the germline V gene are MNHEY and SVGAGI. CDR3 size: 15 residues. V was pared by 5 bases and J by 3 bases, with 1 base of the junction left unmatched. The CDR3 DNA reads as TGTGCCAGCAGTCGGACTAGCGGGAGCTACAATGAGCAGTTCTTC. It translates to CASSRTSGSYNEQFF.

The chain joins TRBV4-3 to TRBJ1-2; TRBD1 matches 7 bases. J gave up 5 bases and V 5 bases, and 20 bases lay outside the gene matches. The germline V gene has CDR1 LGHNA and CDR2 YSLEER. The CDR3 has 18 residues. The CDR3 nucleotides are TGCGCCAGCAGCAACCAAATTCTTACCGGGACAGCATTTTATGGCTACACCTTC. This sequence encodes CASSNQILTGTAFYGYTF.

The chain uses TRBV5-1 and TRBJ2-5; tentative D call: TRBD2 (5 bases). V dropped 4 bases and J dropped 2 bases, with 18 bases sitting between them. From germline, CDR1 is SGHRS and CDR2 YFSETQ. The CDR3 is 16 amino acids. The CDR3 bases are TGCGCCAGCAGCCACCCCGGACGGACTTTACAAGAGACCCAGTACTTC. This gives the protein CASSHPGRTLQETQYF.

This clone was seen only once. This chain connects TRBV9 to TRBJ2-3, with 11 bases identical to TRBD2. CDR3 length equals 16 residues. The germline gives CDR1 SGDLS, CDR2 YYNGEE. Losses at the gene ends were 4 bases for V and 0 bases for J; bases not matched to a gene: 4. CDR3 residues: CASSPGTSGSTDTQYF. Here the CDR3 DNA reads TGTGCCAGCAGCCCCGGGACTAGCGGAAGCACAGATACGCAGTATTTT.

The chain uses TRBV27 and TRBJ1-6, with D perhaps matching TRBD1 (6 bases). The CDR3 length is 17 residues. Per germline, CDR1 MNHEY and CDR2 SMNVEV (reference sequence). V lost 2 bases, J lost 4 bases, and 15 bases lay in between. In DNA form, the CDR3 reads TGTGCCAGCAGTTTAGGCTCGGGGAGGGGGTATAATTCACCCCTCCACTTT. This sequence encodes CASSLGSGRGYNSPLHF.

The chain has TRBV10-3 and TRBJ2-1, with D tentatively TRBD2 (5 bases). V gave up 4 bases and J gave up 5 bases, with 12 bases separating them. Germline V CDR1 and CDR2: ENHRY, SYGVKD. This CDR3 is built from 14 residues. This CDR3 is CAISGRSGDNEQFF. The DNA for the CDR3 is TGTGCCATCAGTGGGAGGAGCGGTGACAATGAGCAGTTCTTC.

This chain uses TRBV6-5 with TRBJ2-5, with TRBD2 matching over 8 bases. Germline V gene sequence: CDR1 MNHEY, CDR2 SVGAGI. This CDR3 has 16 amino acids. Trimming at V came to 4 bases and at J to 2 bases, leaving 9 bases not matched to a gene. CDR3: CASSSRTSYRQETQYF. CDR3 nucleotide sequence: TGTGCCAGCAGTTCCCGGACTAGCTATCGTCAAGAGACCCAGTACTTC.